Given below is one T cell receptor beta chain in context. This clonotype came up a few times. The target of this receptor is not known. No base-level quality is on record; no much larger clone is a single base apart. This record comes from a study of T cell repertoires in cytomegalovirus infection (dated by TCRdb to between 2018 and 2020). Study-level background: The peptide stimulations were aimed at well-studied HLA-B-restricted epitopes as well as recently identified HLA-C-restricted CMV epitopes, whose presentation resists viral immunomodulation. The HLA type of each donor mattered for the analysis, because public TCR beta signatures pointed to carriage of CMV infection along with the matching HLA type. General findings and caveats noted by the study authors: The ex vivo response was dominated by HLA-C-restricted CMV-specific TCR beta clonotypes, and the single most frequent clonotype in two of eight donors was supplied by these HLA-C-restricted clonotypes. Carriers of CMV infection plus the relevant HLA type were discriminated by the cumulative frequency of public TCR beta family members in the study cohort and in an independent roughly 370-donor cohort.

This sample was sequenced with an Illumina HiSeq 1500. TCRdb reprocessed the public reads (quality trimming at Q25 with fastp, clone calling with MiXCR) and kept in-frame beta chains. One record per CDR3 amino acid sequence lists the most common genes and DNA. This sample comprises around 300,000 distinct CDR3 sequences, more than 20% of them detected only once. The top ten clones comprise less than 15% of the sample. Germline trimming: 5 bases from V, 4 bases from J; junction bases outside gene matches: 13. From the germline V gene (reference sequence), CDR1 is SEHNR and CDR2 is FQNEAQ. There are 17 amino acids in the CDR3, from cysteine to phenylalanine inclusive. Only CDR3 DNA is held: 51 bases, read in frame from base 1. Read against the paper, the sample's treatment or condition label means: in vitro stimulation with specific CMV peptide epitopes to enrich CMV-specific T cells.

The chain couples TRBV7-9 to TRBJ2-1; 8 bases in the junction line up with TRBD2. The clonotype was recovered from a human donor in good health (CMV status not recorded). Some clones in this sample may be carry-over from other donors' samples. The specimen was cultured PBMCs, collected from culture after CMV antigen stimulation. The nucleotide sequence reads as follows: TGTGCCAGCAGCCCAATAAAAGCGGGGGCGGGGTACAATGAGCAGTTCTTC. Its translation is CASSPIKAGAGYNEQFF.